The table lists the clone carrying this TCR beta chain with a few counts. The antigen remains unidentified. TCRdb processed the 5' RACE reads anew with MiXCR; each CDR3 protein has one entry. The table has roughly 130,000 distinct CDR3 sequences, approximately 17% seen once. This record comes from a study of T-cell memory formation after mild COVID-19. The germline CDR1 and CDR2 sequences are SGHTA and FQGNSA. The CDR3 is 17 amino acids. Trimming removed 0 bases from V and 9 bases from J, with 18 bases in between. Study findings and constraints: Clones that shrank (day 15 to 85) were balanced CD4/CD8, whereas later expanders leaned CD4+.

This TCR was sampled from a man aged 18 to 30 who had mild COVID-19 (a few samples of this study predate the infection). Cell type and time point are not known. The sequencing sample was made of PBMCs or a T cell subset sorted from them (not recorded which). The J gene is TRBJ1-6, the V gene TRBV7-2; the D gene is possibly TRBD1 (5 bases). CDR3 region: CASSLAGPAGTPSPLHF. In DNA, the CDR3 is TGTGCCAGCAGCTTAGCGGGTCCTGCAGGGACGCCTTCACCCCTCCACTTT.